This entry describes one T cell receptor (beta chain). The CDR3 has 15 amino acids. Germline CDR1 SGHRS, CDR2 YFSETQ. Trimming left V 0 bases short and J 7 bases short, with 13 bases between. This record belongs to a study of cytomegalovirus exposure and HLA in healthy donors. Primers included in the PCR were 60 Vbeta and 13 Jbeta primers. Only in-frame clones appear in the TCRdb table, and some are missing; sequencing was by immunoSEQ multiplex PCR. The profile covers under 200,000 clones, with 65% to 85% appearing a single time and 2.5% to 3.5% taken by the ten largest. The sequenced sample was PBMCs. The rearrangement uses TRBV5-1 and TRBJ1-4; no reliable D call. The clonotype comes from a woman aged 50 to 65 in good health and CMV-seropositive. The CDR3 reads CASSLVAGRGEKLFF. As DNA, the CDR3 is TGCGCCAGCAGCTTGGTTGCGGGTCGCGGTGAAAAACTGTTTTTT.